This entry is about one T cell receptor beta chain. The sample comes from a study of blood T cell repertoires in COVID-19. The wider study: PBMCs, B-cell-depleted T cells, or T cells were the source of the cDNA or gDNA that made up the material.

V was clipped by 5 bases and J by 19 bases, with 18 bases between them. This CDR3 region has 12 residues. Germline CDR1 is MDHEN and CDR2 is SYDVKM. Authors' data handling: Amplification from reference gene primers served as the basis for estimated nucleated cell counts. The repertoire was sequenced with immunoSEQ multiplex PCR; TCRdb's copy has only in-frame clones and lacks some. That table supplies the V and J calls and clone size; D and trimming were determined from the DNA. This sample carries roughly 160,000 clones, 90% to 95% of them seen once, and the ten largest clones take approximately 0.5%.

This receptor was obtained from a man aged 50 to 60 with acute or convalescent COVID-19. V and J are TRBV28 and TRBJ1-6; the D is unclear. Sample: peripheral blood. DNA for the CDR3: TGTGCCAGCAGTCCCGTGGTCCATAACTTACACTTT. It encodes CASSPVVHNLHF. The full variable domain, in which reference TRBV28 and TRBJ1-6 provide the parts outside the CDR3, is DVKVTQSSRYLVKRTGEKVFLECVQDMDHENMFWYRQDPGLGLRLIYFSYDVKMKEKGDIPEGYSVSREKKERFSLILESASTNQTSMYLCASSPVVHNLHFGNGTRLTVT.